This entry lists 22 T cell receptor beta chains sequenced from one sample in a study of blood T cells in healthy people across ages. Next came a second PCR, run for about 6 to 12 cycles, which used a sample-barcoded 5' primer along with a J-beta primer mix. TCRdb processed the 5' RACE reads anew with MiXCR; each CDR3 protein has one entry. The sample shows hundreds of thousands of distinct CDR3 sequences, around 43% of them seen only once. The sequenced sample was blood. All receptors come from a man in his 60s in good health.

The V gene is TRBV3-1, the J gene TRBJ2-1; the match to TRBD2 covers 9 bases. There are 15 residues in the CDR3. The V segment lost 5 bases and the J segment 10 bases; nucleotides outside the gene matches: 12. The germline V gene encodes CDR1 LGHDT and CDR2 YNNKEL (reference sequence). The CDR3 DNA sequence: TGTGCCAGCAGCAAATGGGGTAGCGGGGGTTGGGAGCAGTTCTTC. Translation gives CASSKWGSGGWEQFF.

This clonotype was seen only a few times. This CDR3 reads CASSSPGRAEKYEQYF. The DNA for the CDR3 is TGTGCCAGCAGCTCCCCCGGACGGGCGGAGAAGTACGAGCAGTACTTC. This chain links TRBV11-2 with TRBJ2-7; D remains ambiguous. CDR1 SGHAT and CDR2 FQNNGV come from the germline V gene. Trimming shortened V by 4 bases and J by 4 bases, and 20 bases separated the two germline ends. The CDR3 covers 16 residues.

This chain uses TRBV6-1 with TRBJ1-1; D unclear. The CDR3 sequence is 14 residues long. The V and J ends lost 1 base and 6 bases respectively, with 12 bases between them. Germline assignment: CDR1 MNHNS and CDR2 SASEGT. The CDR3: CASSEDRTAAEAFF. The CDR3 DNA reads as TGTGCCAGCAGTGAAGATCGGACGGCAGCTGAAGCTTTCTTT.

The V call is TRBV4-1, the J call TRBJ2-5, with D unresolved. The germline CDR1 and CDR2 sequences are MGHRA and YSYEKL. Trimming stripped 0 bases from V and 2 bases from J, with 10 bases between. The CDR3 spans 15 residues. The CDR3 region has the DNA TGCGCCAGCAGCCAAGATGGCGCAGTACAAGAGACCCAGTACTTC. Its translation: CASSQDGAVQETQYF.

This clonotype was picked up a small number of times. The V gene is TRBV7-3, the J gene TRBJ2-7, with D tentatively TRBD2 (6 bases). Trimming took off 1 base at V and 3 bases at J, with 13 bases between the two ends. The germline V gene has CDR1 SGHTA and CDR2 FQGTGA. The CDR3 consists of 15 residues. The CDR3 DNA follows: TGTGCCAGCAGCTTAAACGGCGGGGTAAACTACGAGCAGTACTTC. Its protein is CASSLNGGVNYEQYF.

This clonotype was detected a few times. The chain carries TRBV7-2 and TRBJ2-5, with 9 bases lining up with TRBD1. With 5 bases clipped from V and 2 bases from J, the junction kept 9 bases outside the gene matches. Germline lookup yields CDR1 SGHTA and CDR2 FQGNSA. This CDR3 has 16 amino acids. The CDR3 region has the DNA TGTGCCAGCAGCCGCTGGACAGGGGTGGGGCAAGAGACCCAGTACTTC. This encodes CASSRWTGVGQETQYF.

This clonotype was counted many times. The CDR3 bases are TGCAGTGCTAAAGGACTAGCGGGGATCCAAGAGACCCAGTACTTC. Translation: CSAKGLAGIQETQYF. The chain carries TRBV20-1 and TRBJ2-5; 12 bases agree with TRBD2. Trimming cost V 4 bases and J 1 base; bases outside gene matches: 4. The germline CDR1 and CDR2 sequences are DFQATT and SNEGSKA (reference sequence). There are 15 residues in the CDR3.

This clonotype was recorded at least ten times. This chain links TRBV6-1 with TRBJ2-4, with TRBD2 matching 7 bases. This CDR3 comprises 14 residues. CDR1 is MNHNS, CDR2 SASEGT, per germline. V lost 3 bases to trimming and J lost 1 base; unmatched junction nucleotides: 0. CDR3 nucleotide sequence: TGTGCCAGCAGTGACGGGGGGGCCAAAAACATTCAGTACTTC. This sequence encodes CASSDGGAKNIQYF.

This sequence joins TRBV12-3 or TRBV12-4 and TRBJ1-1, with 9 bases that match TRBD1. V lost 7 bases to trimming and J lost 6 bases; unmatched junction nucleotides: 9. The CDR3 length is 14 residues. The CDR3 DNA reads as TGTGCCAGCACCAGGGACAGGGAGCCTTCTGAAGCTTTCTTT. Translated: CASTRDREPSEAFF.

This sequence joins TRBV20-1 and TRBJ1-6; 7 bases line up with TRBD1. The CDR3 is 15 amino acids. With V trimmed by 2 bases and J by 8 bases, 9 bases remained unmatched. Per the germline V gene, CDR1 is DFQATT and CDR2 is SNEGSKA (reference sequence). CDR3 nucleotides: TGCAGTGCTAGACCGGGACAGTTCAGGGATTCACCCCTCCACTTT. Its translation is CSARPGQFRDSPLHF.

The chain recombines TRBV11-2 with TRBJ1-4; 7 bases match TRBD1. With 4 bases clipped from V and 7 bases from J, the junction kept 3 bases outside the gene matches. There are 13 residues in the CDR3. Germline V gene lookup returns CDR1 SGHAT and CDR2 FQNNGV. CDR3: CASSWDSGEKLFF. CDR3 DNA sequence: TGTGCCAGCAGCTGGGACAGCGGTGAAAAACTGTTTTTT.

The chain links TRBV20-1 to TRBJ1-2; the match to TRBD1 covers 8 bases. The CDR3 runs 14 residues. The junction had 4 bases not matched to a gene; V was cut back by 0 bases and J by 4 bases. Germline CDR1 DFQATT, CDR2 SNEGSKA (reference sequence). The CDR3 nucleotides read TGCAGTGCTAGAGATTGGGGGACAGGCTATGGCTACACCTTC. Its translation is CSARDWGTGYGYTF.

This clonotype was counted between two and nine times. The chain combines TRBV19 with TRBJ2-3; weak D call: TRBD2 (7 bases). The CDR3 runs to 15 residues. V was clipped by 5 bases and J by 4 bases, with 16 bases between them. The V gene's germline CDR1 is LNHDA and CDR2 SQIVND (reference sequence). CDR3 DNA: TGTGCCAGTAGTGGGGGGGCCGGTCGGGCAGATACGCAGTATTTT. Its translation is CASSGGAGRADTQYF.

There are a few counts of this clonotype. The rearrangement links TRBV6-5 to TRBJ2-5; TRBD1 matches 12 bases. CDR1 and CDR2 from the germline V gene are MNHEY and SVGAGI. The CDR3 is made up of 18 amino acids. J gave up 5 bases and V 0 bases, and 10 bases lay outside the gene matches. As DNA, the CDR3 is TGTGCCAGCAGTTACTCTATCCCGGGACAGGGGGCTCGGGAGACCCAGTACTTC. This gives the protein CASSYSIPGQGARETQYF.

The chain couples TRBV6-5 to TRBJ2-7; D is perhaps TRBD1 (6 bases). The germline V gene encodes CDR1 MNHEY and CDR2 SVGAGI. Deletions cut 2 bases from V and 2 bases from J, with 13 bases between. The CDR3 length is 15 residues. CDR3: CASSYGSRGTYEQYF. As DNA, the CDR3 is TGTGCCAGCAGTTACGGTTCCAGGGGCACCTACGAGCAGTACTTC.

This chain uses TRBV7-8 with TRBJ1-2; 7 bases agree with TRBD1. J lost 5 bases, V lost 8 bases, and 17 bases had no gene match. This CDR3 has 16 residues. Germline loops: CDR1 SGHVS, CDR2 FQNEAQ. This CDR3 is CASGPIDRVVIYGYTF. CDR3 nucleotide sequence: TGTGCCAGCGGTCCCATCGACAGGGTAGTCATTTATGGCTACACCTTC.

The J gene is TRBJ2-5, the V gene TRBV6-2 or TRBV6-3; maybe TRBD2 (6 bases). V dropped 6 bases and J dropped 5 bases, with 13 bases sitting between them. This CDR3 spans 13 amino acids. Germline assignment: CDR1 MNHEY and CDR2 SVGEGT. Here the CDR3 DNA reads TGTGCCAGCAGCACTCGCGGGGAGGAGACCCAGTACTTC. It translates to CASSTRGEETQYF.

With regard to this clonotype: Since a much larger clone is just one base distant, this may be a read error. CDR3 bases: TGTGTCAGCAGCACCGGGGGTGCCTACGAGCAGTACTTC. Its translation is CVSSTGGAYEQYF. J is TRBJ2-7 and V is TRBV7-2; maybe TRBD2 (6 bases). This CDR3 region has 13 residues. Germline CDR1 is SGHTA and CDR2 is FQGNSA.

The chain joins TRBV7-2 to TRBJ2-4, with 7 bases matching TRBD1. The better agreement between TRBJ2-7 and the DNA end casts doubt on the J call. This CDR3 has 14 residues. The germline gives CDR1 SGHTA, CDR2 FQGNSA. CDR3 amino acids: CASSTTTGSDEQYF. The CDR3 DNA is TGTGCCAGCAGCACAACGACAGGGAGCGACGAGCAGTACTTC.

This clonotype has ten or more counts. The genes are TRBV2 and TRBJ1-4; D is unresolved. V was clipped by 4 bases and J by 7 bases, with 13 bases between them. CDR1 and CDR2 (germline): SNHLY, FYNNEI. The CDR3 extends over 14 amino acids. The CDR3 here is CASSVGIGSEKLFF. CDR3 in DNA: TGTGCCAGCAGTGTGGGGATTGGTAGTGAAAAACTGTTTTTT. Together with reference TRBV2 and TRBJ1-4, the CDR3 gives the full variable domain: EPEVTQTPSHQVTQMGQEVILRCVPISNHLYFYWYRQILGQKVEFLVSFYNNEISEKSEIFDDQFSVERPDGSNFTLKIRSTKLEDSAMYFCASSVGIGSEKLFFGSGTQLSVL.

This clonotype was seen repeatedly, ten times or more. The V gene is TRBV29-1, the J gene TRBJ2-6; D call uncertain. The germline gives CDR1 SQVTM, CDR2 ANQGSEA. Trimming removed 6 bases from V and 4 bases from J, with 10 bases in between. This CDR3 comprises 13 residues. The CDR3 DNA is TGCAGCGTGAGAGTTGCCGGGGCCAACGTCCTGACTTTC. This gives the protein CSVRVAGANVLTF.

This clonotype was recorded a few times. The chain combines TRBV29-1 with TRBJ2-3, with TRBD2 as a possible D gene (6 bases). Germline V gives CDR1 SQVTM, CDR2 ANQGSEA. The CDR3 contains 14 residues. The germline V and J ends were trimmed by 2 bases and 0 bases, with 9 bases remaining between them. For the CDR3, the DNA is TGCAGCGTTGAACGCGCGGGGAGCACAGATACGCAGTATTTT. Translating gives CSVERAGSTDTQYF.